This T cell receptor (beta chain) was identified during a study of metastatic and nonmetastatic thyroid tumors. Points from the study as a whole: Malignant tumors reportedly showed significantly higher TCR beta diversity than benign nodules in both blood and tumor.

J lost 5 bases, V lost 9 bases, and 5 bases had no gene match. Germline CDR1 is SNHLY and CDR2 is FYNNEI. The CDR3 is 12 residues long. This clone was seen only a few times. Antigen: not known. Prior to thyroid surgery, none of the patients had received any treatment. TCRdb re-analyzed the PCR reads using MiXCR. This repertoire shows 25,000 or so clones, around 16% found once; its top ten account for about 6%. Specimen: blood. The gene calls are TRBV2 and TRBJ1-2; 8 bases are a match to TRBD1. The origin of this receptor is a male donor with papillary thyroid cancer or a benign thyroid nodule (not recorded which). Some clones in this sample may be carry-over from other donors' samples. The CDR3 nucleotides are TGTGCCAGAGGACAGGGTATATATGGCTACACCTTC. Amino acid sequence: CARGQGIYGYTF.